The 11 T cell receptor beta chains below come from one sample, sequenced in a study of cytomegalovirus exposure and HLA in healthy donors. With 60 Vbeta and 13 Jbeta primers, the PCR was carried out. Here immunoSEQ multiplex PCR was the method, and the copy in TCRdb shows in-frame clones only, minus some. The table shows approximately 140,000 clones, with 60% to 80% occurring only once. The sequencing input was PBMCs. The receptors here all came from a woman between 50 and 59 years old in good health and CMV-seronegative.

The chain's CDR3 is CSVGDRGPYEQYF. Written as DNA, the CDR3 is TGCAGCGTTGGGGACAGGGGCCCCTACGAGCAGTACTTC. V is TRBV29-1 and J is TRBJ2-7, with TRBD1 matching 10 bases. The ends lost 4 bases at V and 2 bases at J; junction bases unmatched: 2. The CDR3 is made up of 13 amino acids. The germline V gene encodes CDR1 SQVTM and CDR2 ANQGSEA.

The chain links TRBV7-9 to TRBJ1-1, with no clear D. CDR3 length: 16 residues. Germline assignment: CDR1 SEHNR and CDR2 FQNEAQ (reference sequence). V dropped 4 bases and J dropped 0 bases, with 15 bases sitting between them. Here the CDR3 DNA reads TGTGCCAGCAGCTCCGCCTCCACAGTAATGAACACTGAAGCTTTCTTT. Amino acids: CASSSASTVMNTEAFF.

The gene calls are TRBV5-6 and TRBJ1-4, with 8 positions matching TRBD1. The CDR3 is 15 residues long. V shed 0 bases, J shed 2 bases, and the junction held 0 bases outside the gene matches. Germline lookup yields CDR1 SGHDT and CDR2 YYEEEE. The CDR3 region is CASSLAGGTNEKLFF. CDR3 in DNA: TGTGCCAGCAGCTTGGCAGGGGGCACTAATGAAAAACTGTTTTTT.

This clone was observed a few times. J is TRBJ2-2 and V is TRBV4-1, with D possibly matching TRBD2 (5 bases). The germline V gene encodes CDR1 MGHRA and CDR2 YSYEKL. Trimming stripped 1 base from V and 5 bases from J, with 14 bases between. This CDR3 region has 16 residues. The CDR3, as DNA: TGCGCCAGCAGCCAAGGCAGGACTTTCGAGACCGGGGAGCTGTTTTTT. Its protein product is CASSQGRTFETGELFF.

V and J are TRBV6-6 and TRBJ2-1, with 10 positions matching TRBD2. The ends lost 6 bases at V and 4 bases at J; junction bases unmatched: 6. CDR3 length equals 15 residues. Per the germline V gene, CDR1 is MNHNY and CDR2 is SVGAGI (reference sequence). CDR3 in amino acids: CASRRGLADYNEQFF. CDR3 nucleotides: TGTGCCAGCAGGAGAGGACTAGCGGATTACAATGAGCAGTTCTTC.

This chain's CDR3 is CASSQFRRVDSQPQHF. In DNA, the CDR3 is TGTGCCAGTAGTCAGTTCAGGAGGGTTGACTCGCAGCCCCAGCATTTT. The chain carries TRBV19 and TRBJ1-5; D unresolved. This CDR3 region has 16 residues. Between the trimmed V and J ends, which lost 5 bases and 7 bases, there was a span of 21 bases. The germline V gene has CDR1 LNHDA and CDR2 SQIVND (reference sequence).

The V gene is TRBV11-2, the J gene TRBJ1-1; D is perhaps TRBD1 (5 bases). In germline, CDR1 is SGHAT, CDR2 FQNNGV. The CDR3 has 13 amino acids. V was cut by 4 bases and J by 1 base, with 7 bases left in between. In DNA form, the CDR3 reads TGTGCCAGCAGCTGGACACGGAACACTGAAGCTTTCTTT. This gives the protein CASSWTRNTEAFF.

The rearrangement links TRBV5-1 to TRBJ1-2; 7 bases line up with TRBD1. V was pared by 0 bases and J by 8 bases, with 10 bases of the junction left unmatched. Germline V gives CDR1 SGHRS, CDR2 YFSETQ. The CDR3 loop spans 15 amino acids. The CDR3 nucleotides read TGCGCCAGCAGCTTGGTAGGCCGCAGGGGGTCCGGCTACACCTTC. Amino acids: CASSLVGRRGSGYTF.

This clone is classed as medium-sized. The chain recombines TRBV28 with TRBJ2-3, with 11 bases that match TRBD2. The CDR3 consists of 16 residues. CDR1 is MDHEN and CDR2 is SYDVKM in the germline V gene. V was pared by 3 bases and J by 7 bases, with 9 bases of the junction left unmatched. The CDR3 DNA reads TGTGCCAGCAGTTTCCGGCCACTAGCGGGGGATCATACGCAGTATTTT. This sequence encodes CASSFRPLAGDHTQYF.

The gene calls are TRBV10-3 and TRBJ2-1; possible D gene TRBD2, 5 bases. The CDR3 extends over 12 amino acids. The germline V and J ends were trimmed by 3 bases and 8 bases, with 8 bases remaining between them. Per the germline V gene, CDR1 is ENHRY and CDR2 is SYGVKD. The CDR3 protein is CAISELGHEQFF. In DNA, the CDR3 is TGTGCCATCAGTGAACTAGGGCATGAGCAGTTCTTC.

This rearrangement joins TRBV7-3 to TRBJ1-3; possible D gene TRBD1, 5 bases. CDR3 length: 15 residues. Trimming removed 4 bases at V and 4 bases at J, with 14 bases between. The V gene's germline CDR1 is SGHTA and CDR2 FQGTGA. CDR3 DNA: TGTGCCAGCAGCTCACTCGGGGGACTCGGAAACACCATATATTTT. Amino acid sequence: CASSSLGGLGNTIYF. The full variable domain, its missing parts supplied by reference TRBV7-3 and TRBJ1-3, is GAGVSQTPSNKVTEKGKYVELRCDPISGHTALYWYRQSLGQGPEFLIYFQGTGAADDSGLPNDRFFAVRPEGSVSTLKIQRTERGDSAVYLCASSSLGGLGNTIYFGEGSWLTVV.